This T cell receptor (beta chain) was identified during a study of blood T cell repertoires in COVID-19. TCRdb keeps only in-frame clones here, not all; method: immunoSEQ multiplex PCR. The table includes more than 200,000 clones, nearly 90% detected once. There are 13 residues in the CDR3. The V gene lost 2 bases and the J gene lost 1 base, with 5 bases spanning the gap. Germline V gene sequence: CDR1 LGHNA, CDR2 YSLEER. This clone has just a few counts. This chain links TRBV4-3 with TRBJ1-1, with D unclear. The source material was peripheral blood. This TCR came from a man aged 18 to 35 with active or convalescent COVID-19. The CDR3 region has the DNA TGCGCCAGCAGCCAACAGGAGAACACTGAAGCTTTCTTT. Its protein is CASSQQENTEAFF.